The subject of this entry is one T cell receptor (beta chain). The CDR3 runs 13 residues. The ends were cut back, 4 bases at V and 5 bases at J, with 11 bases in the middle. Germline assignment: CDR1 KGHSH and CDR2 LQKENI. This sample is part of a study of radiotherapy plus CTLA-4 blockade in lung cancer. Libraries were prepared by immunoSEQ multiplex PCR; TCRdb keeps only in-frame clonotypes and omits some of them. The table includes about 85,000 clones, around 86% detected once. Sequences were derived from peripheral blood, sampled from a patient treated with radiotherapy plus ipilimumab. The gene calls are TRBV18 and TRBJ2-5; weak D call: TRBD1 (5 bases). The sequence came from a human donor with non-small cell lung cancer who had a partial response to radiotherapy plus ipilimumab. This CDR3 is CASSLRAGETQYF. DNA of the CDR3: TGTGCCAGCTCACTGAGAGCAGGGGAGACCCAGTACTTC.